The present T cell receptor beta chain was sequenced within a study of shared clonotypes between healthy human individuals (dated by TCRdb to the early 2020s). For the study in its entirety: The cohort comprised two women and a few men aged 18 to 49 years. Between about 0.85 and 10 billion PBMCs per donor were obtained by leukapheresis. To estimate repertoire size and how much clonotype sharing occurs between individuals, the study deeply sequenced the blood TCR repertoires of roughly 5 healthy adults. Libraries were prepared and TCR repertoires were sequenced by different laboratories using diverse techniques, in order to increase sequencing depth and limit assay-specific biases. Per donor, three plates each were used for CD4 naive and CD4 memory, two for CD8 naive, and one for CD8 memory.

Donors were healthy HIV-negative adults with no recently reported acute infections or vaccinations. Only Caucasian adults living in Nashville, Tennessee, USA were represented among the donors. CD4+ T cells were enriched through magnetic negative selection, after which naive cells were positively selected on CD45RA and the remaining negative fraction served as the memory subset. After blood collection by leukapheresis, PBMCs were isolated using Ficoll-Histopaque density gradient centrifugation and then cryopreserved in the vapor phase of liquid nitrogen. Analytical flow cytometry was used to check the purity and quantity of every magnetically sorted T cell population. Genomic DNA was isolated from each sorted fraction and quantified by UV absorbance on a Nanodrop 2000c. General findings and caveats noted by the study authors: Naive subsets generally had larger estimated clonotype richness than memory subsets. Sharing across a few donors was observed for roughly 5.4% of naive CD4, 3.5% of naive CD8, about 2.5% of memory CD4, and over 0.3% of memory CD8 clonotypes. Compared with non-shared clonotypes, the clonotypes found in all four sorted-subset donors had higher generation probabilities. Sampling was limited to blood, and TCR repertoires in tissue likely differ from TCR repertoires in blood. Pairwise subsampling indicated that sequencing depth was expected to affect the degree of clonotype sharing among donors. Rarefaction of sorted-subset datasets indicated incomplete sequencing despite the large sequencing depth. Because the study included only a small number of donors, the genetic and exposure-history diversity represented was limited.

As regards this clone: The antigen it recognizes is unknown. No quality values exist for individual bases; no much larger clone is one base distant.

TCR CDR3 regions were amplified from genomic DNA by multiplex PCR using the deep immunoSEQ assay. Genomic DNA extracted from each cell subset was distributed evenly over all wells of several immunoSEQ 96-well plates, and each plate served as one replicate. For sorted subsets, about 200 ng genomic DNA, equal to 25,000 to 35,000 T cell genomes, was loaded into each replicate PCR. The purified libraries were quantified using a Qubit 3.0 fluorometer, sized with a Bioanalyzer 2100, and then quantified again using the KAPA Library Quantification kit. A separate single-read 150-cycle Illumina NextSeq 550 flow cell was used to sequence each immunoSEQ 96-well plate. Under the source paper's analysis protocol: Because only junctional sequences without quality scores were contained in the immunoSEQ output, filtering matching that applied to full-length reads could not be performed. Sequences were annotated with PyIR, a Python wrapper for IgBLAST v1.9, and V/J genes and CDR3 were assigned using IMGT germline references. Reads with weak V/J assignments (E-value above 1e-6), missing CDR3, stop codons, out-of-frame junctions, or ambiguous translated residues were removed. V3J clonotypes were defined by identical inferred V gene, J gene, and CDR3 amino acid sequence. Percentage overlap between repertoires was calculated by dividing the number of shared unique clonotypes by the size of the smaller repertoire. RTK rarefaction, the Chao1 estimator, and Recon v2.1 estimates of unobserved clonotypes were used to assess repertoire richness. For all TCRbeta clonotypes obtained by the gDNA method from a few donors, generation probabilities were computed with OLGA. This immuneACCESS table, as held by TCRdb, lists in-frame sequences with V and J called but not all clones. Of the missing ones, under half trace to an unresolved V gene in checked studies; the others have no known cause. From that table come the V and J calls and clone size; the DNA was used to work out D and trimming. For this sample there are roughly 2.5 million clones; over 85% appear just once. Of the sample, 0.11% to 0.15% falls within the top ten clones.

The germline V gene sets CDR1 to MDHEN and CDR2 to SYDVKM. The CDR3, from cysteine to phenylalanine, totals 14 residues. Kept here is only the CDR3 DNA, which spans 42 bases and is read in frame from base 1. V is pared back by 7 bases and J by 2 bases, with 11 bases lying between the germline termini. The TCR was taken from a man aged 18 to 30 in good health. The sample was naive CD4+ T cells sorted from blood. The cell subset or site label corresponds to: CD45RA+ positively selected. The chain employs TRBV28 and TRBJ2-2; the D region is possibly TRBD1 or TRBD2, each matching across 5 bases. The CDR3 amino acid sequence is: CASKEGSNTGELFF. The nucleotides read TGTGCCAGCAAAGAGGGGTCAAACACCGGGGAGCTGTTTTTT.